This paragraph reports one T cell receptor (beta chain). V dropped 5 bases and J dropped 6; count of bases not matched to a gene: 3. CDR1 and CDR2 from the germline V gene are MDHEN and SYDVKM. The CDR3 is 13 amino acids. TCRdb keeps only in-frame clones here, not all; method: immunoSEQ multiplex PCR. The repertoire holds some 200,000 clones, with 70% to 90% as singletons. This entry comes from a study of blood T cell repertoires in COVID-19. In the study overall: The cDNA or gDNA used as material had been derived from T cells, B-cell-depleted T cells, or PBMCs.

What the recovered Cohort 3 donors had was two negative PCRs, clearance, or symptom resolution. Sequenced: PBMCs or T cells enriched from blood (not recorded which). The chain has TRBV28 and TRBJ1-5; TRBD1 matches at 8 bases. The receptor was isolated from a woman aged 18-35 years who had recovered from COVID-19. CDR3 in DNA: TGTGCCAGCAGTCCAGGGGGCGGTCAGCCCCAGCATTTT. Protein: CASSPGGGQPQHF.